What follows are 24 T cell receptor beta chains derived from one specimen sequenced in a study of control samples from healthy donors and cancer patients. Profiled with immunoSEQ multiplex PCR; TCRdb holds only in-frame clones, not every one. The table lists around 80,000 clones, around nine tenths of them singletons. Sequenced: blood. The receptors originated from a woman in her forties or fifties in good health.

J is TRBJ1-5 and V is TRBV24-1, with D possibly matching TRBD1 (5 bases). The V and J ends lost 3 bases and 7 bases respectively, with 12 bases between them. This CDR3 spans 14 amino acids. Germline CDR1 and CDR2: KGHDR and SFDVKD. The CDR3 nucleotides read TGTGCCACCAGTGATGGTCCGCGGGGGCAGCCCCAGCATTTT. It yields the protein CATSDGPRGQPQHF.

CDR3 DNA: TGCGCCAGCAAGTTAGGCGTCGGAAACACCATATATTTT. Translation: CASKLGVGNTIYF. The chain couples TRBV5-1 to TRBJ1-3; unclear D gene. Germline V gene lookup returns CDR1 SGHRS and CDR2 YFSETQ. Trimming shortened V by 6 bases and J by 4 bases, and 11 bases separated the two germline ends. The CDR3 has 13 amino acids.

The chain employs TRBV3-1 (or the pseudogene TRBV3-2) and TRBJ2-7; 8 bases align to TRBD1. V lost 4 bases to trimming and J lost 6 bases; unmatched junction nucleotides: 8. Germline assignment: CDR1 LGHDT and CDR2 YNNKEL (reference sequence). This CDR3 spans 14 amino acids. DNA for the CDR3: TGTGCCAGCAGCCGAACAGCTCAGGGGGCCGAGCAGTACTTC. Translation: CASSRTAQGAEQYF.

The chain carries TRBV21-1 and TRBJ2-7. TRBV21-1 is classified as a pseudogene. The CDR3 has 16 amino acids. The CDR3 DNA sequence: TGTGCCAGCAGCAAAAGGGCAGGCCTTTATCCCTACGAGCAGTACTTC. Amino acid sequence: CASSKRAGLYPYEQYF.

J is TRBJ1-3 and V is TRBV5-1; D ambiguous. The CDR3 is 15 residues long. The V gene's germline CDR1 is SGHRS and CDR2 YFSETQ. The germline V and J ends were trimmed by 3 bases and 0 bases, with 10 bases remaining between them. In nucleotides, the CDR3 is TGCGCCAGCAGCTACAACGTGAACTCTGGAAACACCATATATTTT. Encoded protein: CASSYNVNSGNTIYF.

The chain employs TRBV7-2 and TRBJ1-2; 7 bases are shared with TRBD1. The CDR3 spans 16 residues. Trimming cost V 5 bases and J 0 bases; bases outside gene matches: 9. Germline V lookup: CDR1 SGHTA, CDR2 FQGNSA. CDR3 sequence: CASSPRTGLANYGYTF. The CDR3 DNA reads as TGTGCCAGCAGCCCGAGGACAGGTCTAGCTAACTATGGCTACACCTTC.

This rearrangement joins TRBV6-2 or TRBV6-3 to TRBJ2-3; D is unresolved. The CDR3 is 14 residues long. Germline values: CDR1 MNHEY, CDR2 SVGEGT. Trimming pared 4 bases from V and 0 bases from J, leaving 8 bases between. This CDR3 reads CASSFLTSTDTQYF. CDR3 DNA sequence: TGTGCCAGCAGTTTCTTGACTAGCACAGATACGCAGTATTTT.

V is TRBV5-1 and J is TRBJ2-7; TRBD2 aligns across 7 bases. The CDR3 is made up of 15 amino acids. Germline V gene data show CDR1 as SGHRS and CDR2 as YFSETQ. The V and J ends lost 0 bases and 2 bases, in that order; junction bases with no gene match: 5. Here the CDR3 DNA reads TGCGCCAGCAGCTTGGCCCCCCGGGGGGCCTACGAGCAGTACTTC. Amino acids: CASSLAPRGAYEQYF.

The chain recombines TRBV5-4 with TRBJ1-3, with D possibly TRBD1 on 6 matching bases. This CDR3 contains 15 residues. Per the germline V gene, CDR1 is SGHNT and CDR2 is YYREEE (reference sequence). Trimming stripped 4 bases from V and 1 base from J, with 12 bases between. The CDR3 sequence: CASSLTRGSGNTIYF. Written as DNA, the CDR3 is TGTGCCAGCAGCCTGACCAGGGGATCTGGAAACACCATATATTTT.

The V call is TRBV2, the J call TRBJ1-2, with no clear D. This CDR3 is 11 amino acids long. Germline V CDR1 and CDR2: SNHLY, FYNNEI. Trimming left V 7 bases short and J 7 bases short, with 10 bases between. In DNA form, the CDR3 reads TGTGCCAGCACACGGCTCCGTGGCTACACCTTC. Translation: CASTRLRGYTF.

The chain uses TRBV12-3 or TRBV12-4 and TRBJ2-3; D possibly matches TRBD1 or TRBD2 (5 bases each). Trimming left V 5 bases short and J 7 bases short, with 10 bases between. This CDR3 is 12 amino acids long. This chain's CDR3 is CASSPGPNTQYF. CDR3 sequence (DNA): TGTGCCAGCAGTCCGGGACCAAATACGCAGTATTTT.

The chain couples TRBV19 to TRBJ1-1; no clear D gene. Trimming pared 3 bases from V and 4 bases from J, leaving 9 bases between. The germline CDR1 and CDR2 sequences are LNHDA and SQIVND (reference sequence). The CDR3 length is 13 residues. CDR3 bases: TGTGCCAGTAGTATTTTGCGCGGCACTGAAGCTTTCTTT. This gives the protein CASSILRGTEAFF.

The V and J genes are TRBV6-5 and TRBJ1-6; the D is unclear. Germline values: CDR1 MNHEY, CDR2 SVGAGI. The CDR3 is made up of 15 amino acids. The V end lost 0 bases, the J end lost 5 bases, and 8 bases lay between the germline ends. The CDR3 DNA is TGTGCCAGCAGTTACTCCGGGGAGGATAATTCACCCCTCCACTTT. As protein: CASSYSGEDNSPLHF.

V is TRBV6-5 and J is TRBJ1-2; D is possibly TRBD1 (6 bases). CDR1 and CDR2 (germline): MNHEY, SVGAGI. The CDR3 extends over 13 amino acids. Trimming removed 3 bases from V and 4 bases from J, with 9 bases in between. The CDR3 sequence is CASSYGDTYGYTF. CDR3 bases: TGTGCCAGCAGTTATGGGGACACCTATGGCTACACCTTC.

This chain connects TRBV6-6 to TRBJ1-1; D uncertain. The CDR3 is 13 amino acids. V gave up 4 bases and J gave up 2 bases, with 8 bases separating them. The germline V gene encodes CDR1 MNHNY and CDR2 SVGAGI (reference sequence). The CDR3 DNA follows: TGTGCCAGCAGTTCCCGGCCAAACACTGAAGCTTTCTTT. It yields the protein CASSSRPNTEAFF.

This clone has just one count. Here the CDR3 reads CASSRGERADTQYF. The CDR3 bases are TGTGCCAGCTCACGGGGGGAAAGGGCGGATACGCAGTATTTT. This chain links TRBV18 with TRBJ2-3, with a tentative D call TRBD2 (6 bases). V lost 4 bases and J lost 6, with 14 bases in between. CDR3 size: 14 residues. Germline V CDR1 and CDR2: KGHSH, LQKENI.

This sequence joins TRBV5-6 and TRBJ1-1; 9 positions match TRBD1. This CDR3 is 14 amino acids long. The V segment lost 6 bases and the J segment 8 bases; nucleotides outside the gene matches: 11. Germline V gene data show CDR1 as SGHDT and CDR2 as YYEEEE. The CDR3 protein is CASTPSGTGREAFF. DNA of the CDR3: TGTGCCAGCACTCCCTCCGGGACAGGGAGAGAAGCTTTCTTT.

V is TRBV6-5 and J is TRBJ1-1, with TRBD1 identical over 7 bases. Trimming cost V 6 bases and J 0 bases; bases outside gene matches: 4. This CDR3 has 14 residues. The V gene's germline CDR1 is MNHEY and CDR2 SVGAGI. CDR3 nucleotide sequence: TGTGCCAGCAGCCGGGACAGATTGAACACTGAAGCTTTCTTT. It is translated as CASSRDRLNTEAFF.

The chain joins TRBV10-3 to TRBJ1-2, with D perhaps matching TRBD1 (5 bases). The CDR3 is made up of 14 amino acids. V lost 2 bases to trimming and J lost 5 bases, with 12 bases between them. Germline CDR1 and CDR2: ENHRY and SYGVKD. The CDR3 sequence: CAISEPPGTYGYTF. For the CDR3, the DNA is TGTGCCATCAGTGAGCCACCGGGGACTTATGGCTACACCTTC.

The CDR3 region has the DNA TGTGCCAGTAGTATAGATCATACCACCGGGGAGCTGTTTTTT. Translation: CASSIDHTTGELFF. The chain links TRBV19 to TRBJ2-2, with D hard to call. Trimming pared 0 bases from V and 4 bases from J, leaving 6 bases between. This CDR3 comprises 14 residues. Per the germline V gene, CDR1 is LNHDA and CDR2 is SQIVND (reference sequence).

V gene TRBV5-1 combines with J gene TRBJ2-3, with D hard to call. The V gene lost 0 bases and the J gene lost 5 bases, with 4 bases spanning the gap. This CDR3 is built from 12 residues. Germline V gene data show CDR1 as SGHRS and CDR2 as YFSETQ. The CDR3 sequence is CASSLEGDTQYF. The CDR3 nucleotides are TGCGCCAGCAGCTTGGAGGGAGATACGCAGTATTTT.

A word on this clone: Its ends do not fully match the called genes, so a read error is possible. This chain connects TRBV6-5 to TRBJ1-5; D remains ambiguous. The CDR3 is made up of 13 amino acids. The germline gives CDR1 MNHEY, CDR2 SVGAGI. The CDR3 protein is CASSDSFSQPQHF. CDR3 bases: TGTGCCAGCAGTGACTCCTTCTCTCAGCCCCAGCATTTT.

The gene calls are TRBV5-4 and TRBJ1-1; D ambiguous. This CDR3 region has 12 residues. The V gene's germline CDR1 is SGHNT and CDR2 YYREEE (reference sequence). The germline V and J ends were trimmed by 0 bases and 8 bases, with 8 bases remaining between them. The CDR3 is CASSLAEEEAFF. The CDR3 DNA is TGTGCCAGCAGCTTGGCGGAGGAGGAAGCTTTCTTT.

The rearrangement joins TRBV9 to TRBJ1-6; D is unresolved. The CDR3 length is 11 residues. Trimming shortened V by 10 bases and J by 11 bases, and 13 bases separated the two germline ends. Germline values: CDR1 SGDLS, CDR2 YYNGEE. The CDR3 is CAGPLGTPLHF. Here the CDR3 DNA reads TGTGCCGGCCCCCTCGGAACACCCCTCCACTTT.